Below are 30 T cell receptor beta chains sequenced from a single sample in a study of cytomegalovirus exposure and HLA in healthy donors. This PCR relied on a set of 60 Vbeta primers and 13 Jbeta primers. Repertoires were generated with immunoSEQ multiplex PCR, while TCRdb's copy carries only in-frame clones and drops some. The sample has approximately 40,000 clones. The sequenced sample consisted of PBMCs. These receptors came from a human donor in good health.

This chain connects TRBV2 to TRBJ1-2; TRBD1 agrees at 8 bases. V lost 5 bases, J lost 2 bases, and 10 bases stayed unmatched. Germline V gives CDR1 SNHLY, CDR2 FYNNEI. The CDR3 totals 16 residues. The CDR3 DNA is TGTGCCAGCAGTACGGACAGGGAGTCGAACAACTATGGCTACACCTTC. It encodes CASSTDRESNNYGYTF.

The gene calls are TRBV5-4 and TRBJ2-7, with D maybe TRBD2 (6 bases). Trimming cost V 3 bases and J 2 bases, with 12 bases left between them. Germline assignment: CDR1 SGHNT and CDR2 YYREEE (reference sequence). The CDR3 consists of 14 residues. The chain's CDR3 is CASSWGDSAYEQYF. CDR3 in DNA: TGTGCCAGCAGCTGGGGGGACTCCGCCTACGAGCAGTACTTC.

The gene calls are TRBV5-1 and TRBJ2-3; D is possibly TRBD1 (6 bases). The germline V gene has CDR1 SGHRS and CDR2 YFSETQ. V was clipped by 4 bases and J by 9 bases, with 18 bases between them. The CDR3 has 14 residues. The CDR3, as DNA: TGCGCCAGCAGCCGGGCAGGGGAGTCGGAGACGCAGTATTTT. As protein: CASSRAGESETQYF. The full variable domain, its missing parts supplied by reference TRBV5-1 and TRBJ2-3, is KAGVTQTPRYLIKTRGQQVTLSCSPISGHRSVSWYQQTPGQGLQFLFEYFSETQRNKGNFPGRFSGRQFSNSRSEMNVSTLELGDSALYLCASSRAGESETQYFGPGTRLTVL.

The gene calls are TRBV4-1 and TRBJ2-5; TRBD2 is a possible D gene (5 bases). Between the trimmed V and J ends, which lost 3 bases and 5 bases, there was a span of 16 bases. Per germline, CDR1 MGHRA and CDR2 YSYEKL. This CDR3 is built from 15 residues. Here the CDR3 reads CASSHYGERRETQYF. As DNA, the CDR3 is TGCGCCAGCAGCCACTATGGGGAGCGACGCGAGACCCAGTACTTC.

The rearrangement uses TRBV6-6 and TRBJ1-3, with TRBD1 as a possible D gene (5 bases). The germline V and J ends were trimmed by 7 bases and 0 bases, with 13 bases remaining between them. Germline V gives CDR1 MNHNY, CDR2 SVGAGI (reference sequence). This CDR3 has 15 amino acids. The CDR3 protein is CASTETVYSGNTIYF. The CDR3 region has the DNA TGTGCCAGCACCGAGACAGTTTACTCTGGAAACACCATATATTTT.

The gene calls are TRBV29-1 and TRBJ1-2, with 7 positions matching TRBD1. The CDR3 runs to 13 residues. Germline V gives CDR1 SQVTM, CDR2 ANQGSEA. V gave up 6 bases and J gave up 0 bases; unmatched junction bases: 4. CDR3 coding DNA: TGCAGCGTCGGGACAGCCACTAACTATGGCTACACCTTC. It specifies CSVGTATNYGYTF.

This chain joins TRBV2 and TRBJ1-1; 10 positions match TRBD1. The CDR3 sequence is 15 residues long. Germline V gives CDR1 SNHLY, CDR2 FYNNEI. Germline trimming cut 6 bases from V and 5 bases from J; bases unmatched to any gene: 9. The CDR3 protein is CASSPGGQGRTEAFF. The CDR3 DNA follows: TGTGCCAGCAGCCCAGGGGGACAGGGGAGGACTGAAGCTTTCTTT.

The gene calls are TRBV2 and TRBJ2-4, with 8 bases aligning to TRBD1. Germline V gene data show CDR1 as SNHLY and CDR2 as FYNNEI. CDR3 size: 15 residues. V lost 9 bases and J lost 9; bases outside the gene matches: 16. Here the CDR3 reads CARRKTDRGVSIQYF. CDR3 bases: TGTGCCAGACGCAAGACCGACAGGGGTGTTAGCATTCAGTACTTC.

Comment on this clone: The germline gene is not matched at one end of the junction; a read error may be the cause. This chain connects TRBV7-9 to TRBJ1-4; D ambiguous. Germline V CDR1 and CDR2: SEHNR, FQNEAQ (reference sequence). The CDR3 has 12 amino acids. CDR3 in DNA: TGTGCCAGCAGCCCAATTGGTGACATTGTCCTTTTT. Translation: CASSPIGDIVLF.

The chain recombines TRBV6-5 with TRBJ2-4; D unclear. V dropped 6 bases and J dropped 6 bases, with 12 bases sitting between them. Per germline, CDR1 MNHEY and CDR2 SVGAGI. The CDR3 has 13 residues. CDR3 sequence (DNA): TGTGCCAGCAGCCCCGGATCAGGAAACATTCAGTACTTC. Translation: CASSPGSGNIQYF.

The CDR3 reads CASSFQRGNEQFF. The CDR3 DNA reads as TGTGCCAGCAGCTTCCAGAGAGGGAATGAGCAGTTCTTC. This chain links TRBV7-7 with TRBJ2-1; tentatively, D is TRBD2 (5 bases). CDR1 SSHAT and CDR2 FNYEAQ come from the germline V gene (reference sequence). The CDR3 spans 13 residues. V was cut by 3 bases and J by 7 bases, with 10 bases left in between.

The chain carries TRBV29-1 and TRBJ2-5; 8 positions agree with TRBD2. CDR1 is SQVTM, CDR2 ANQGSEA, per germline. This CDR3 spans 16 amino acids. V was pared by 0 bases and J by 5 bases, with 11 bases of the junction left unmatched. The CDR3 spells CSVEDPGGLSGETQYF. CDR3 in DNA: TGCAGCGTTGAAGATCCGGGGGGGCTGAGTGGGGAGACCCAGTACTTC.

This rearrangement joins TRBV12-5 to TRBJ1-1, with a weak D call TRBD1 (6 bases). CDR3 size: 15 residues. CDR1 LGHNT and CDR2 FRNRAP come from the germline V gene. The V end was cut by 5 bases, the J end by 3 bases, with 16 bases between. CDR3 nucleotides: TGTGCTAGTGGTCCTCACAGGGCAGGTGACACTGAAGCTTTCTTT. This gives the protein CASGPHRAGDTEAFF.

This chain links TRBV28 with TRBJ1-6; D is uncertain. Germline lookup yields CDR1 MDHEN and CDR2 SYDVKM. Trimming removed 3 bases from V and 5 bases from J, with 8 bases in between. CDR3 length: 14 amino acids. The CDR3 DNA sequence: TGTGCCAGCAGTTTGGCAGATCATAATTCACCCCTCCACTTT. This translates into CASSLADHNSPLHF.

The V call is TRBV19, the J call TRBJ2-1, with D maybe TRBD1 (6 bases). Germline CDR1 and CDR2: LNHDA and SQIVND (reference sequence). V lost 6 bases, J lost 4 bases, and 13 bases lay in between. There are 14 residues in the CDR3. The CDR3 DNA follows: TGTGCCAGTAGCGGCGGACAGTTATACAATGAGCAGTTCTTC. Its protein is CASSGGQLYNEQFF.

The chain uses TRBV19 and TRBJ1-6, with no clear D. This CDR3 contains 13 residues. Trimming removed 5 bases at V and 10 bases at J, with 12 bases between. Germline V lookup: CDR1 LNHDA, CDR2 SQIVND (reference sequence). CDR3: CASSAIDSSPLHF. The CDR3, as DNA: TGTGCCAGTAGTGCCATAGATAGCTCACCCCTCCACTTT.

This chain uses TRBV5-1 with TRBJ2-1; 12 nucleotides line up with TRBD2. V dropped 4 bases and J dropped 7; count of bases not matched to a gene: 3. Germline values: CDR1 SGHRS, CDR2 YFSETQ. The CDR3 contains 14 residues. CDR3 sequence (DNA): TGCGCCAGCAGCCTCGGGACTAGCGGGAATGAGCAGTTCTTC. Protein sequence: CASSLGTSGNEQFF.

V is TRBV9 and J is TRBJ1-3, with D tentatively TRBD1 (6 bases). V was cut by 3 bases and J by 0 bases, with 13 bases left in between. The CDR3 has 16 amino acids. Germline V lookup: CDR1 SGDLS, CDR2 YYNGEE. CDR3 in DNA: TGTGCCAGCAGCGGGGGGGGCCTGATCTCTGGAAACACCATATATTTT. It codes for CASSGGGLISGNTIYF.

The genes are TRBV13 and TRBJ2-7, with D tentatively TRBD2 (5 bases). The CDR3 runs 13 residues. Germline-derived CDR1 and CDR2 are PRHDT and FYEKMQ (reference sequence). V lost 2 bases to trimming and J lost 2 bases, with 7 bases between them. The CDR3 DNA reads TGTGCCAGCAGCTTACGGGGAGCCTACGAGCAGTACTTC. Translated: CASSLRGAYEQYF.

The rearrangement uses TRBV5-6 and TRBJ2-7; D might be TRBD1 (5 bases). Trimming took 2 bases from V and 6 from J, leaving 15 bases between them. CDR1 is SGHDT and CDR2 is YYEEEE in the germline V gene. The CDR3 length is 14 residues. The CDR3 DNA reads TGTGCCAGCAGCTTCGACGCAGGGCGAGGCGAGCAGTACTTC. Translating gives CASSFDAGRGEQYF.

The chain links TRBV5-6 to TRBJ1-6; 9 bases map to TRBD1. The CDR3 has 14 residues. CDR1 and CDR2 (germline): SGHDT, YYEEEE. V shed 4 bases and J 9 bases; nucleotides not matched to a gene: 5. Written as DNA, the CDR3 is TGTGCCAGCAGCGGGCAGACAGGGGGTTCACCCCTCCACTTT. It is translated as CASSGQTGGSPLHF.

The rearrangement links TRBV27 to TRBJ1-1, with D hard to call. Deletions cut 6 bases from V and 1 base from J, with 12 bases between. The CDR3 sequence is 14 residues long. Germline V gives CDR1 MNHEY, CDR2 SMNVEV (reference sequence). CDR3 nucleotides: TGTGCCAGCAGGATGTTACAGCCGAACACTGAAGCTTTCTTT. Its translation: CASRMLQPNTEAFF.

The chain joins TRBV5-1 to TRBJ2-7, with a tentative D call TRBD1 (6 bases). The CDR3 sequence is 16 residues long. The V end was cut by 5 bases, the J end by 2 bases, with 20 bases between. Germline CDR1 SGHRS, CDR2 YFSETQ. CDR3 loop: CASSPGEMVRAYEQYF. CDR3 bases: TGCGCCAGCAGTCCAGGGGAGATGGTCCGTGCCTACGAGCAGTACTTC.

V and J are TRBV28 and TRBJ2-7, with TRBD1 matching 7 bases. CDR1 is MDHEN, CDR2 SYDVKM, per germline. V was clipped by 8 bases and J by 4 bases; unmatched bases: 5. CDR3 size: 12 residues. CDR3 sequence reads: CASWDRQYEQYF. Here the CDR3 DNA reads TGTGCCAGCTGGGACAGACAATACGAGCAGTACTTC.

The chain is built from TRBV18 and TRBJ1-2; tentatively, D is TRBD1 (6 bases). Per germline, CDR1 KGHSH and CDR2 LQKENI. The V end lost 6 bases, the J end lost 0 bases, and 8 bases lay between the germline ends. The CDR3 length is 13 residues. The CDR3: CASSQGTNYGYTF. In DNA form, the CDR3 reads TGTGCCAGCTCCCAGGGGACTAACTATGGCTACACCTTC.

The chain links TRBV7-9 to TRBJ2-5; 8 nucleotides agree with TRBD1. The CDR3 contains 15 residues. Unmatched junction bases numbered 5, after V lost 3 bases and J lost 2 bases. Germline-derived CDR1 and CDR2 are SEHNR and FQNEAQ (reference sequence). The CDR3 protein is CASSFTGGYQETQYF. DNA for the CDR3: TGTGCCAGCAGCTTTACAGGGGGGTATCAAGAGACCCAGTACTTC.

The chain recombines TRBV28 with TRBJ1-1; the D is unclear. V shed 1 base and J shed 4 bases, with 13 bases lying between them. This CDR3 is 15 amino acids long. Germline V gives CDR1 MDHEN, CDR2 SYDVKM. The CDR3 DNA follows: TGTGCCAGCAGTTTATTACTGCTAGGTAGCACTGAAGCTTTCTTT. This gives the protein CASSLLLLGSTEAFF.

The CDR3: CAWSLQGYGYTF. CDR3 coding DNA: TGTGCCTGGAGTCTGCAGGGTTATGGCTACACCTTC. V and J are TRBV30 and TRBJ1-2; D perhaps matches TRBD1 (5 bases). Trimming left V 2 bases short and J 5 bases short, with 9 bases between. Germline V gives CDR1 GTSNPN, CDR2 SVGIG (reference sequence). This CDR3 contains 12 residues.

With regard to this clone: Its ends do not fully match the called genes, so a read error is possible. The gene calls are TRBV30 and TRBJ1-2, with a weak D call TRBD1 (6 bases). This CDR3 comprises 15 residues. Germline CDR1 and CDR2: GTSNPN and SVGIG (reference sequence). CDR3 in amino acids: CAGSYSGAANYGYTF. In DNA, the CDR3 is TGTGCCGGGAGTTACTCAGGGGCGGCTAACTATGGCTACACCTTC. Complete variable domain (other parts from reference TRBV30 and TRBJ1-2): SQTIHQWPATLVQPVGSPLSLECTVEGTSNPNLYWYRQAAGRGLQLLFYSVGIGQISSEVPQNLSASRPQDRQFILSSKKLLLSDSGFYLCAGSYSGAANYGYTFGSGTRLTVV.

With respect to this clone: Other DNA sequences in the sample encode the same CDR3. For the CDR3, the DNA is TGTGCCAGCAGCTTGCCAGGACAGGGTGTCTACAATGAGCAGTTCTTC. Its translation: CASSLPGQGVYNEQFF. The chain combines TRBV5-6 with TRBJ2-1, with 8 bases matching TRBD1. The CDR3 is 16 amino acids. Losses at the gene ends were 1 base for V and 3 bases for J; bases not matched to a gene: 6. Per germline, CDR1 SGHDT and CDR2 YYEEEE.